What follows is one TCR beta chain and its context. The antigen remains undetermined. TCRdb re-derived calls from the reads in MiXCR, one entry per CDR3 protein. The sample holds tens of thousands of distinct CDR3 sequences, roughly a fifth seen once. This entry comes from a study of T cell repertoires in cytomegalovirus infection. Study in general: CMV epitopes in the study were HLA-C-restricted (recently identified) and HLA-B-restricted (well studied). Public TCR beta signatures provided an indication of both CMV infection and a matching HLA type. Study outcomes and limitations: It was HLA-C-restricted CMV-specific TCR beta clonotypes that dominated the response ex vivo.

Trimming left V 6 bases short and J 3 bases short, with 9 bases between. Germline V lookup: CDR1 MDHEN, CDR2 SYDVKM. This CDR3 comprises 13 residues. The gene calls are TRBV28 and TRBJ1-5, with no clear D. Sequencing used CD8+ T cells from cultured PBMCs, obtained from culture after CMV antigen stimulation. The sequence was collected from a human donor in good health (CMV status not recorded). Some clones in this sample may be carry-over from other donors' samples. This chain's CDR3 is CASSPGVNQPQHF. CDR3 nucleotide sequence: TGTGCCAGCAGCCCTGGGGTCAATCAGCCCCAGCATTTT.